This T cell receptor beta chain was profiled in a study of shared clonotypes between healthy human individuals. Study results and caveats: Expectations were that clonotype sharing among donors would be affected by sequencing depth.

In the CD4+ fraction, cells were divided into CD45RA+ naive and CD45RA-negative memory subsets. Comment on this clone: Its specificity is not known.

CDR3 length: 15 residues. Trimming stripped 4 bases from V and 2 bases from J, with 12 bases between. Germline V lookup: CDR1 SGHAT, CDR2 FQNNGV. Assay execution proceeded at the deep level. Sorted subsets were amplified in replicate PCRs using around 0.2 ug DNA, some 31,000 T cell genomes. Sequencing used immunoSEQ multiplex PCR; TCRdb keeps in-frame clones, though not all of them. The repertoire holds approximately 1.5 million clones, approximately 98% seen once, with roughly 0.4% in the top ten. The sequenced sample was naive CD4+ T cells sorted from blood. The sample's subset: CD45RA+ positively selected. The receptor was isolated from a man aged 30 to 45 in good health. The chain has TRBV11-2 and TRBJ1-5; the D is unclear. In DNA form, the CDR3 reads TGTGCCAGCAGCTCCGGGGTGGTGGGCAATCAGCCCCAGCATTTT. Its protein product is CASSSGVVGNQPQHF. Full variable domain (rest looked up from reference TRBV11-2 and TRBJ1-5): EAGVAQSPRYKIIEKRQSVAFWCNPISGHATLYWYQQILGQGPKLLIQFQNNGVVDDSQLPKDRFSAERLKGVDSTLKIQPAKLEDSAVYLCASSSGVVGNQPQHFGDGTRLSIL.